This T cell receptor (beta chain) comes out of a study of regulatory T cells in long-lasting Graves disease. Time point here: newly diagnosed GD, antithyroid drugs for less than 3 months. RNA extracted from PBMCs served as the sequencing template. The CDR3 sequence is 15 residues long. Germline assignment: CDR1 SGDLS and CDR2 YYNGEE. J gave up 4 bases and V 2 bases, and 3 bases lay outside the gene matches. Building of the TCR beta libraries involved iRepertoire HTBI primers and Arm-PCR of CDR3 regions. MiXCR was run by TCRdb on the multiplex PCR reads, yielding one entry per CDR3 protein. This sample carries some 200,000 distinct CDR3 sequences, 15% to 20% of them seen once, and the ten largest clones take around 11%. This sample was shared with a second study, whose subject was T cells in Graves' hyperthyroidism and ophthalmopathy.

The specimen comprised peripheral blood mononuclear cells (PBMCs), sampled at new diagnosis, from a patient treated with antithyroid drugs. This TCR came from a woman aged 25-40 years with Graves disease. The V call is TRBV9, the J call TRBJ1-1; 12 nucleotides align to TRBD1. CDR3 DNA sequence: TGTGCCAGCAGCGTCGGGACAGGGGGCCTCACTGAAGCTTTCTTT. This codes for CASSVGTGGLTEAFF.